This T cell receptor beta chain was recorded in a study of Ad26.COV2.S vaccination and SARS-CoV-2 variants. Trimming cost V 3 bases and J 10 bases, with 12 bases left between them. The CDR3 is 12 residues long. Germline V gives CDR1 LGHNA, CDR2 YSLEER. Documented treatment: some 20 received Ad26.COV2.S at low or high dose, single or two shots; 5 received placebo; per-sample allocation not given. At day 63 after the first vaccine or placebo injection, samples were drawn. Produced via immunoSEQ multiplex PCR; TCRdb's table is partial and in-frame only. The repertoire consists of 350,000 to 500,000 clones, with 70% to 90% occurring once and the leading ten covering roughly 4%. Points on this clone: Its antigen is unknown.

Study-level results: Relative to placebo recipients, vaccine recipients exhibited elevated spike-specific TCR breadth.

The sample consisted of peripheral blood, taken in a trial of Ad26.COV2.S vaccine versus placebo. This chain uses TRBV4-3 with TRBJ1-1, with D tentatively TRBD1 (6 bases). The sequence was collected from a person aged 18-60 years who received the Ad26.COV2.S COVID-19 vaccine or a placebo. The CDR3 protein is CASSHTGTGAFF. DNA for the CDR3: TGCGCCAGCAGCCACACAGGGACGGGAGCTTTCTTT.